What follows describes a single T cell receptor (beta chain). Memory CD4+ cells were the fraction left after CD45RA+ naive selection. Clones were read by immunoSEQ multiplex PCR, and TCRdb kept only the in-frame ones, dropping some. The sample contains some 1.4 million clones, roughly 96% of which appear only once. Germline V lookup: CDR1 KGHSH, CDR2 LQKENI. The CDR3 is 15 residues long. V lost 5 bases, J lost 5 bases, and 19 bases lay in between. The data are from a study of shared clonotypes between healthy human individuals. About the study: A donor's plate count was three for CD4 naive and three for CD4 memory; CD8 naive had two and CD8 memory one.

The chain links TRBV18 to TRBJ2-7, with D tentatively TRBD1 (5 bases). The sample comprised naive CD4+ T cells sorted from blood. As for subset: CD45RA+ positively selected. The TCR originated in a man under 40 in good health. In DNA form, the CDR3 reads TGTGCCAGCTCATCCTACAGGCCACCCTTCGACGAGCAGTACTTC. This translates into CASSSYRPPFDEQYF.